The 16 T cell receptor beta chains presented below share a single source sample, sequenced in a study of blood T cells in healthy people across ages. With a J-beta primer mix and a sample-barcoded 5' primer, a second PCR ran about 7 to 11 cycles. TCRdb re-derived calls from the 5' RACE reads in MiXCR, one entry per CDR3 protein. The table records over 950,000 distinct CDR3 sequences, roughly half of them present only once. The sequencing sample was made of blood. Receptors originate from a woman aged 60 to 75 in good health.

A few counts support this clonotype. Compared with germline, one end of the junction differs, possibly owing to a read error. The V call is TRBV28, the J call TRBJ2-1, with D hard to call. Germline assignment: CDR1 MDHEN and CDR2 SYDVKM. The CDR3 has 16 amino acids. DNA for the CDR3: TGTGCCAGCAGTCCCGTGGGGTATGGGGTTAACAATGAGCAGTTCTTT. Translating gives CASSPVGYGVNNEQFF.

The genes are TRBV5-1 and TRBJ2-4, with D perhaps TRBD1 (5 bases). The J call is in doubt because the DNA end fits TRBJ2-7 better. This CDR3 contains 13 residues. Germline CDR1 is SGHRS and CDR2 is YFSETQ. The CDR3 region has the DNA TGCGCCAGCAGCGCGGACAAGAACTACGAGCAGTACTTC. Protein: CASSADKNYEQYF.

The chain combines TRBV2 with TRBJ2-4, with D unresolved. Trimming took off 3 bases at V and 0 bases at J, with 15 bases between the two ends. Germline-derived CDR1 and CDR2 are SNHLY and FYNNEI. The CDR3 length is 17 residues. DNA for the CDR3: TGTGCCAGCAGTGAGACGGGTTTTGAACTAGCCAAAAACATTCAGTACTTC. Amino acids: CASSETGFELAKNIQYF.

The J gene is TRBJ2-7, the V gene TRBV4-2; D is ambiguous. In germline, CDR1 is LGHNA, CDR2 YNFKEQ. The CDR3 sequence is 16 residues long. The V gene lost 0 bases and the J gene lost 3 bases, with 15 bases spanning the gap. The CDR3 coding sequence is TGTGCCAGCAGCCAAGAAAGAAGAGTTTCCGTCTACGAGCAGTACTTC. This sequence encodes CASSQERRVSVYEQYF.

V usage is TRBV7-3 and J usage is TRBJ2-5, with 13 bases lining up with TRBD2. Unmatched junction bases numbered 2, after V lost 4 bases and J lost 3 bases. This CDR3 is 15 amino acids long. CDR1 is SGHTA and CDR2 is FQGTGA in the germline V gene. The CDR3, as DNA: TGTGCCAGCAGCTCGACTAGCGGGAGGAAAGAGACCCAGTACTTC. This gives the protein CASSSTSGRKETQYF.

This clonotype was picked up a small number of times. The chain combines TRBV6-1 with TRBJ2-3, with 7 nucleotides matching TRBD2. Per the germline V gene, CDR1 is MNHNS and CDR2 is SASEGT. The CDR3 totals 14 residues. With 3 bases clipped from V and 2 bases from J, the junction kept 2 bases outside the gene matches. CDR3 region: CASSEAGVTDTQYF. The DNA for the CDR3 is TGTGCCAGCAGTGAGGCGGGAGTCACAGATACGCAGTATTTT.

The chain links TRBV7-3 to TRBJ2-1, with D possibly being TRBD2 (6 bases). The germline CDR1 and CDR2 sequences are SGHTA and FQGTGA. The CDR3 runs 13 residues. The V end lost 1 base, the J end lost 13 bases, and 14 bases lay between the germline ends. The CDR3: CASSLRRAGTQFF. The CDR3 DNA sequence: TGTGCCAGCAGCTTAAGAAGAGCGGGCACACAGTTCTTC. Supplemented by reference TRBV7-3 and TRBJ2-1, the full variable domain reads GAGVSQTPSNKVTEKGKYVELRCDPISGHTALYWYRQSLGQGPEFLIYFQGTGAADDSGLPNDRFFAVRPEGSVSTLKIQRTERGDSAVYLCASSLRRAGTQFFGPGTRLTVL.

The V and J genes are TRBV7-8 and TRBJ2-3, with D perhaps TRBD1 or TRBD2 (5 bases each). The CDR3 totals 15 residues. V was shortened by 3 bases and J by 0 bases, with 10 bases between the two germline ends. Germline V lookup: CDR1 SGHVS, CDR2 FQNEAQ. The CDR3 protein is CASSLRDHSTDTQYF. CDR3 bases: TGTGCCAGCAGCTTGAGGGACCATAGCACAGATACGCAGTATTTT.

In its sample, this clonotype was seen a few times. V and J are TRBV2 and TRBJ1-6; tentatively, D is TRBD1 (5 bases). Germline CDR1 is SNHLY and CDR2 is FYNNEI. The CDR3 loop spans 16 amino acids. Deletions cut 3 bases from V and 0 bases from J, with 9 bases between. The CDR3 sequence: CASSERGSSYNSPLHF. The CDR3 DNA reads as TGTGCCAGCAGTGAGAGGGGCAGCTCCTATAATTCACCCCTCCACTTT.

The chain joins TRBV7-9 to TRBJ2-3; TRBD2 matches 13 bases. V lost 5 bases, J lost 3 bases, and 5 bases stayed unmatched. CDR1 is SEHNR and CDR2 is FQNEAQ in the germline V gene (reference sequence). The CDR3 has 16 residues. The DNA for the CDR3 is TGTGCCAGCAGCACGGGACTAGCGGGAAGGACAGATACGCAGTATTTT. This encodes CASSTGLAGRTDTQYF.

V is TRBV7-9 and J is TRBJ1-2; TRBD1 agrees at 10 bases. This CDR3 spans 13 amino acids. V shed 5 bases, J shed 8 bases, and the junction held 5 bases outside the gene matches. CDR1 and CDR2 from the germline V gene are SEHNR and FQNEAQ (reference sequence). This CDR3 is CASSRTGGDGYTF. The CDR3 nucleotides read TGTGCCAGCAGCCGGACAGGGGGGGACGGCTACACCTTC.

This clonotype has just a few counts. The V gene is TRBV29-1, the J gene TRBJ1-2, with 8 bases matching TRBD1. The trim removed 5 bases at V and 8 bases at J, leaving 7 bases unmatched. Germline V gene data show CDR1 as SQVTM and CDR2 as ANQGSEA. The CDR3 has 12 amino acids. The CDR3 DNA reads TGCAGCGTTTCTCAGGGGGCCGCGGGCTACACCTTC. It encodes CSVSQGAAGYTF.

The genes are TRBV28 and TRBJ1-5; unclear D gene. The CDR3 sequence is 17 residues long. Germline assignment: CDR1 MDHEN and CDR2 SYDVKM. The V gene lost 5 bases and the J gene lost 1 base, with 18 bases spanning the gap. The CDR3 sequence: CASSPSLGTPSNQPQHF. The CDR3 DNA reads as TGTGCCAGCAGTCCCTCGTTGGGTACGCCGAGCAATCAGCCCCAGCATTTT.

This chain links TRBV28 with TRBJ2-1; D is perhaps TRBD2 (5 bases). This CDR3 region has 14 residues. V lost 8 bases to trimming and J lost 0 bases, with 11 bases between them. Germline assignment: CDR1 MDHEN and CDR2 SYDVKM. CDR3 DNA: TGTGCCAGCCAAGGACTCTTCTCCTACAATGAGCAGTTCTTC. Translated, it gives CASQGLFSYNEQFF.

Turning to this clonotype: A clone one base away is much larger, so this may be a read error. The rearrangement links TRBV10-3 to TRBJ2-7; D possibly matches TRBD1 or TRBD2 (7 bases each). The germline V and J ends were trimmed by 6 bases and 5 bases, with 17 bases remaining between them. The length of the CDR3 is 14 residues. Per germline, CDR1 ENHRY and CDR2 SYGVKD. CDR3 coding DNA: TGTGCCATCAGCCAGGGAGGGGGCATCAACGAGCAGTACTTC. Its translation: CAISQGGGINEQYF.

As to this clonotype: Its ends do not fully match the called genes, so a read error is possible. The J gene is TRBJ2-5, the V gene TRBV7-9, with 14 bases matching TRBD2. The germline V gene encodes CDR1 SEHNR and CDR2 FQNEAQ (reference sequence). The length of the CDR3 is 18 residues. As DNA, the CDR3 is TGTGTCAGCAGCTCGGGACTAGCGGGAGTGGGGACTCCTTGGGAGCAGTACTTC. Amino acids: CVSSSGLAGVGTPWEQYF.